Described below is a single TCR beta chain sequence and its context. It lacks a known antigen. No base-level quality is on record; no much larger clone is a single base apart. The data belong to a study of shared clonotypes between healthy human individuals (dated by TCRdb to 2019 to 2021). The study in broad terms: Two women and a few men aged 18 to 49 years were included in the cohort. Per donor, leukapheresis produced somewhere between about 0.94 and 9 billion PBMCs. For each donor, three plates each were used for CD4 naive and CD4 memory, two plates were used for CD8 naive, and one plate was used for CD8 memory. Libraries were prepared and TCR repertoires were sequenced by different laboratories using diverse techniques, in order to increase sequencing depth and limit assay-specific biases. To estimate repertoire size and how much clonotypes are shared between individuals, the study performed deep sequencing of blood TCR repertoires from five healthy adults. The study at large found these results: Based on pairwise subsampling, the degree of clonotype sharing among donors was expected to be affected by sequencing depth. Higher generation probabilities were observed for clonotypes shared by all four sorted-subset donors than for non-shared clonotypes. When a handful of donors were compared, the shared fraction of clonotypes was roughly 4.8% for naive CD4, 3.5% to 4% for naive CD8, 2% to 2.5% for memory CD4, and 0.4% for memory CD8. Rarefaction of sorted-subset datasets indicated incomplete sequencing despite the large sequencing depth. Because the study included only a small number of donors, the genetic and exposure-history diversity represented was limited. Larger estimated clonotype richness was generally found for naive subsets than for memory subsets. Sampling was restricted to blood, and TCR repertoires in tissue are likely to differ from TCR repertoires in blood.

Healthy HIV-negative adults with no recently reported acute infections or vaccinations were included as donors. Every donor was a Caucasian adult residing in Nashville, Tennessee, USA. Magnetic negative selection was used to enrich CD4+ T cells, after which naive cells were positively selected on CD45RA and the negative fraction became the memory subset. After blood collection by leukapheresis, PBMCs were isolated using Ficoll-Histopaque density gradient centrifugation and then cryopreserved in the vapor phase of liquid nitrogen. Purity and quantity of every magnetically sorted T cell population were checked by analytical flow cytometry. From each sorted fraction, genomic DNA was isolated and quantified by UV absorbance on a Nanodrop 2000c. The germline V gene gives CDR1 as SGHTA and CDR2 as FQGNSA. The germline ends are 13 bases apart after V is trimmed by 2 bases and J by 4 bases. From the cysteine up to the phenylalanine, the CDR3 has a length of 15 residues. Just CDR3 DNA is preserved here, 45 bases in frame from base 1.

Using the deep immunoSEQ assay, multiplex PCR amplified TCR CDR3 regions from genomic DNA. Extracted genomic DNA from each cell subset was distributed evenly across all wells of several immunoSEQ 96-well plates, and each plate was treated as a replicate. Each replicate PCR for sorted subsets received about 0.2 ug genomic DNA, equal to about 30,000 T cell genomes. The purified libraries were quantified using a Qubit 3.0 fluorometer, sized with a Bioanalyzer 2100, and then quantified again using the KAPA Library Quantification kit. A separate single-read 150-cycle Illumina NextSeq 550 flow cell was used to sequence each immunoSEQ 96-well plate. Per the original workflow: Because only junctional sequences without quality scores were contained in the immunoSEQ output, filtering matching that applied to full-length reads could not be performed. Sequences were annotated with PyIR, a Python wrapper for IgBLAST v1.9, and V/J genes and CDR3 were assigned using IMGT germline references. Any read was removed if the V/J assignment was weak (E-value above 1e-6), the CDR3 was missing, or the read contained stop codons, out-of-frame junctions, or ambiguous translated residues. V3J clonotypes were defined as sequences sharing an identical inferred V gene, J gene, and CDR3 amino acid sequence. The percentage overlap between two repertoires was calculated by dividing the number of shared unique clonotypes by the size of the smaller repertoire. Three approaches were used to assess repertoire richness: RTK rarefaction, the Chao1 estimator, and Recon v2.1 estimates of unobserved clonotypes. Generation probabilities were computed with OLGA for all TCRbeta clonotypes obtained by the gDNA method from a handful of donors. The table was pulled from immuneACCESS by TCRdb, which kept in-frame rearrangements only. Such tables lose some clones; where checked, under half of the loss comes from unresolved V genes, and the rest has no known cause. V, J and clone size are taken as reported in that table, and D and trimming were inferred from the DNA itself. For this sample the table gives about 2.4 million clones, of which roughly 93% were detected only once. The top ten clones comprise roughly 0.36% of the sample.

This chain joins TRBV7-2 to TRBJ2-3; TRBD2 is possibly the D segment (6 matching bases). Sequencing input: naive CD4+ T cells from PBMCs. The label giving this sample's cell subset or site can be read as: CD45RA+ positively selected. The TCR comes from a man aged 18-30 years in good health. Some clones in this sample may be carry-over from other donors' samples. The CDR3 protein sequence reads: CASSLPGVRADTQYF. The DNA sequence is as follows: TGTGCCAGCAGCTTACCGGGAGTTAGGGCAGATACGCAGTATTTT.